What follows describes a single T cell receptor (beta chain). The target antigen is unknown. Quantitative barcoded 5'-RACE was used to prepare TCR beta libraries. One entry per CDR3 protein, called by TCRdb with MiXCR from the 5' RACE reads. The data hold 390,000 or so distinct CDR3 sequences, with approximately 20% observed a single time. These data are taken from a study of CD8 T cells in ankylosing spondylitis. Study-level results: Characteristic of ankylosing spondylitis blood, it appeared, was a TCR beta motif comprising fewer than 10 highly homologous variants. Reports of some motif variants in reactive arthritis synovial fluid and blood predate this one. CD8+ cells made up the disease-linked clones, which were relatively rare in peripheral blood. Significant enrichment of disease-linked clones was reportedly seen in matched ankylosing spondylitis synovial fluid.

CDR3 length: 16 residues. Germline V gene lookup returns CDR1 MNHEY and CDR2 SVGEGT. Between the trimmed V and J ends, which lost 0 bases and 10 bases, there was a span of 19 bases. This TCR was sampled from a male donor with ankylosing spondylitis. Sequencing was done on a sample of blood, either unsorted or a sorted T cell fraction (not recorded which). The rearrangement links TRBV6-2 or TRBV6-3 to TRBJ2-1, with a weak D call TRBD1 (5 bases). The CDR3 DNA follows: TGTGCCAGCAGTTACTCGCTTTTAAGGCTACCAGGGGAGCAGTTCTTC. Translated: CASSYSLLRLPGEQFF.